The 27 T cell receptor beta chains given below trace back to one sample, sequenced in a study of beta chain features in type 1 diabetes. Expressed TCRB transcripts were sequenced, since all the RNA that had been isolated was reverse transcribed. Only in-frame clones appear in the TCRdb table, and some are missing; sequencing was by immunoSEQ multiplex PCR. In the table there are around 430,000 clones, over 25% of which are singletons. Material for sequencing was naive CD4+ T cells from blood. These receptors originate from a young man in good health.

The chain has TRBV7-2 and TRBJ1-5, with D tentatively TRBD1 (6 bases). V was cut by 1 base and J by 7 bases, with 14 bases left in between. There are 15 residues in the CDR3. Germline loops: CDR1 SGHTA, CDR2 FQGNSA. DNA of the CDR3: TGTGCCAGCAGCTTAGGCGGGGGCTTGGGACAGCCCCAGCATTTT. This codes for CASSLGGGLGQPQHF.

This clone has only a few counts. The V gene is TRBV6-6, the J gene TRBJ2-7; D not resolved. The CDR3 length is 14 residues. V was pared by 0 bases and J by 0 bases, with 6 bases between. Germline assignment: CDR1 MNHNY and CDR2 SVGAGI (reference sequence). The CDR3 nucleotides are TGTGCCAGCAGTTACTCGGACGGCTCCTACGAGCAGTACTTC. Amino acid sequence: CASSYSDGSYEQYF.

V is TRBV7-6 and J is TRBJ2-3; 9 bases agree with TRBD2. With 5 bases clipped from V and 0 bases from J, the junction kept 9 bases outside the gene matches. This CDR3 has 17 residues. Germline assignment: CDR1 SGHVS and CDR2 FNYEAQ. The CDR3 sequence is CASSVLTSGLSTDTQYF. The CDR3 nucleotides read TGTGCCAGCAGCGTCCTTACTAGCGGGCTGAGCACAGATACGCAGTATTTT.

The chain has TRBV19 and TRBJ2-7; TRBD1 matches 11 bases. Germline trimming cut 7 bases from V and 5 bases from J; bases unmatched to any gene: 13. The CDR3 length is 16 residues. Germline values: CDR1 LNHDA, CDR2 SQIVND (reference sequence). The CDR3 loop is CASTATSGTGGNEQYF. The CDR3, as DNA: TGTGCCAGTACCGCAACCTCCGGGACAGGGGGAAACGAGCAGTACTTC.

This clone was detected only a few times. V gene TRBV7-9 combines with J gene TRBJ1-2, with a tentative D call TRBD1 (6 bases). The CDR3 runs 14 residues. Trimming took off 5 bases at V and 8 bases at J, with 18 bases between the two ends. CDR1 is SEHNR and CDR2 is FQNEAQ in the germline V gene (reference sequence). The CDR3 sequence is CASSRFPGHLGYTF. Here the CDR3 DNA reads TGTGCCAGCAGCCGGTTTCCGGGACACTTAGGCTACACCTTC.

The J gene is TRBJ2-7, the V gene TRBV10-3; 10 bases match TRBD2. The CDR3 loop spans 13 amino acids. V shed 6 bases, J shed 7 bases, and the junction held 6 bases outside the gene matches. Germline V gene data show CDR1 as ENHRY and CDR2 as SYGVKD. The CDR3 region has the DNA TGTGCCATCAGAGATGGACTAGCGGAAGAGCAGTACTTC. Translating gives CAIRDGLAEEQYF.

The rearrangement links TRBV7-2 to TRBJ2-3; TRBD1 might be the D (6 bases). CDR3 size: 14 residues. Per germline, CDR1 SGHTA and CDR2 FQGNSA. V was clipped by 3 bases and J by 2 bases, with 9 bases between them. CDR3 amino acids: CASSFDRNTDTQYF. CDR3 nucleotides: TGTGCCAGCAGCTTCGACAGGAACACAGATACGCAGTATTTT. Filled out from reference TRBV7-2 and TRBJ2-3, the complete variable domain reads GAGVSQSPSNKVTEKGKDVELRCDPISGHTALYWYRQSLGQGLEFLIYFQGNSAPDKSGLPSDRFSAERTGGSVSTLTIQRTQQEDSAVYLCASSFDRNTDTQYFGPGTRLTVL.

The CDR3 spells CSARDTEAFF. The CDR3 coding sequence is TGCAGCGCGAGGGACACTGAAGCTTTCTTT. The rearrangement links TRBV29-1 to TRBJ1-1; D is ambiguous. Germline assignment: CDR1 SQVTM and CDR2 ANQGSEA. V gave up 7 bases and J gave up 3 bases, with 6 bases separating them. CDR3 length equals 10 residues.

The gene calls are TRBV6-1 and TRBJ2-4, with D perhaps matching TRBD2 (5 bases). This CDR3 region has 14 residues. The ends were cut back, 8 bases at V and 2 bases at J, with 13 bases in the middle. The germline gives CDR1 MNHNS, CDR2 SASEGT. CDR3 residues: CASRTIGTKNIQYF. In DNA, the CDR3 is TGTGCCAGCCGAACGATCGGGACCAAAAACATTCAGTACTTC.

The sample holds a few counts of this clone. The genes are TRBV30 and TRBJ1-5; perhaps TRBD1 as D (5 bases). CDR3 length equals 14 residues. Trimming took 1 base from V and 7 from J, leaving 14 bases between them. The germline V gene has CDR1 GTSNPN and CDR2 SVGIG (reference sequence). CDR3 in amino acids: CAWSAVGVNQPQHF. DNA for the CDR3: TGTGCCTGGAGTGCCGTAGGGGTAAACCAGCCCCAGCATTTT.

The rearrangement joins TRBV15 to TRBJ2-7, with 7 nucleotides matching TRBD2. This CDR3 spans 14 amino acids. V lost 1 base to trimming and J lost 1 base; unmatched junction nucleotides: 1. CDR1 LNHNV and CDR2 YYDKDF come from the germline V gene (reference sequence). This CDR3 reads CATSRAGGSYEQYF. In DNA, the CDR3 is TGTGCCACCAGCAGAGCCGGGGGGTCCTACGAGCAGTACTTC.

The chain carries TRBV28 and TRBJ2-1, with 15 bases that match TRBD2. The CDR3 spans 20 residues. In germline, CDR1 is MDHEN, CDR2 SYDVKM. The V and J ends lost 6 bases and 0 bases, in that order; junction bases with no gene match: 12. CDR3 in amino acids: CASSSPGTSGRRSSYNEQFF. The DNA for the CDR3 is TGTGCCAGCAGCTCCCCCGGGACTAGCGGGAGGAGAAGCTCCTACAATGAGCAGTTCTTC.

V usage is TRBV5-6 and J usage is TRBJ2-5; 13 nucleotides match TRBD2. The CDR3 sequence is 17 residues long. Germline V gene lookup returns CDR1 SGHDT and CDR2 YYEEEE. The trim removed 4 bases at V and 6 bases at J, leaving 12 bases unmatched. In DNA form, the CDR3 reads TGTGCCAGCAGCCGCGGGACTAGCGGGATTCATCAACAGACCCAGTACTTC. Amino acids: CASSRGTSGIHQQTQYF.

This sequence joins TRBV6-1 and TRBJ1-1; D is perhaps TRBD1 (6 bases). Looked up from germline, CDR1 is MNHNS and CDR2 is SASEGT. This CDR3 is 14 amino acids long. Between the trimmed V and J ends, which lost 2 bases and 2 bases, there was a span of 9 bases. This chain's CDR3 is CASSEHRANTEAFF. The CDR3 region has the DNA TGTGCCAGCAGTGAACACAGGGCCAACACTGAAGCTTTCTTT.

This clone was recorded a few times. CDR3 coding DNA: TGTGCCAGCAGTCCCTCAGCGGGGGTAAGGACAGATACGCAGTATTTT. Its translation is CASSPSAGVRTDTQYF. The chain combines TRBV28 with TRBJ2-3, with 8 bases fitting TRBD2. After removal of 5 bases from V and 3 bases from J, the junction contained 10 bases not matched to a gene. The CDR3 contains 16 residues. Per the germline V gene, CDR1 is MDHEN and CDR2 is SYDVKM. Based on the CDR3 plus reference TRBV28 and TRBJ2-3, the full variable domain is DVKVTQSSRYLVKRTGEKVFLECVQDMDHENMFWYRQDPGLGLRLIYFSYDVKMKEKGDIPEGYSVSREKKERFSLILESASTNQTSMYLCASSPSAGVRTDTQYFGPGTRLTVL.

V and J are TRBV15 and TRBJ2-7; TRBD2 matches at 8 bases. There are 16 residues in the CDR3. Germline V lookup: CDR1 LNHNV, CDR2 YYDKDF (reference sequence). V dropped 1 base and J dropped 3; count of bases not matched to a gene: 8. The CDR3 sequence: CATSRVSGRRFYEQYF. Here the CDR3 DNA reads TGTGCCACCAGCAGAGTGAGCGGGAGAAGGTTCTACGAGCAGTACTTC.

The rearrangement links TRBV18 to TRBJ1-2, with 8 bases lining up with TRBD1. Germline CDR1 KGHSH, CDR2 LQKENI. V was clipped by 3 bases and J by 5 bases; unmatched bases: 11. This CDR3 has 16 amino acids. CDR3 region: CASSPGSQGAGYGYTF. CDR3 nucleotides: TGTGCCAGCTCACCGGGGTCCCAGGGGGCAGGATATGGCTACACCTTC.

The table lists this clone with a few counts. V gene TRBV28 combines with J gene TRBJ2-7; 9 bases align to TRBD1. Germline V lookup: CDR1 MDHEN, CDR2 SYDVKM. This CDR3 comprises 16 residues. Unmatched junction bases numbered 13, after V lost 7 bases and J lost 3 bases. This CDR3 reads CASTPTPGQGDYEQYF. The CDR3 nucleotides read TGTGCCAGCACCCCAACCCCGGGACAGGGCGACTACGAGCAGTACTTC.

Turning to this clone: Within the sample, other DNA sequences also encode this same CDR3. The chain is built from TRBV5-1 and TRBJ2-1; 8 bases line up with TRBD1. With 0 bases clipped from V and 7 bases from J, the junction kept 0 bases outside the gene matches. The germline CDR1 and CDR2 sequences are SGHRS and YFSETQ. This CDR3 spans 13 amino acids. The CDR3 protein is CASSLGTGNEQFF. The CDR3, as DNA: TGCGCCAGCAGCTTGGGGACAGGGAATGAGCAGTTCTTC.

The J gene is TRBJ1-5, the V gene TRBV4-3; D is uncertain. The CDR3 consists of 17 residues. Germline V CDR1 and CDR2: LGHNA, YSLEER. V lost 0 bases and J 3 bases, leaving 15 bases between the germline ends. The CDR3 sequence: CASSQEFMAAYNQPQHF. For the CDR3, the DNA is TGCGCCAGCAGCCAAGAATTTATGGCGGCCTACAATCAGCCCCAGCATTTT.

This clone was picked up a small number of times. The rearrangement joins TRBV7-3 to TRBJ1-2; 7 bases line up with TRBD1. Germline V gene sequence: CDR1 SGHTA, CDR2 FQGTGA. Trimming took 4 bases from V and 4 from J; bases not matched to a gene: 9. The length of the CDR3 is 15 residues. In DNA form, the CDR3 reads TGTGCCAGCAGCTCCGACAGGGCGAAGACCTATGGCTACACCTTC. Its protein product is CASSSDRAKTYGYTF.

This clone was counted a few times. CDR3 region: CASAPERGSGANVLTF. The CDR3 DNA is TGTGCCAGCGCCCCAGAGCGAGGCTCTGGGGCCAACGTCCTGACTTTC. J is TRBJ2-6 and V is TRBV21-1; the table's D call of TRBD2 was not tested on the DNA. TRBV21-1 is recorded as a pseudogene. This CDR3 spans 16 amino acids.

This chain links TRBV29-1 with TRBJ2-7, with D tentatively TRBD1 or TRBD2 (6 bases each). V lost 4 bases and J 5 bases, leaving 18 bases between the germline ends. The CDR3 length is 14 residues. Germline lookup yields CDR1 SQVTM and CDR2 ANQGSEA. The CDR3 loop reads CSVAGTTSSDEQYF. The CDR3, as DNA: TGCAGCGTTGCAGGGACAACATCTAGCGACGAGCAGTACTTC.

V is TRBV7-2 and J is TRBJ2-5, with D perhaps TRBD1 (6 bases). The CDR3 sequence is 13 residues long. Germline loops: CDR1 SGHTA, CDR2 FQGNSA. V was shortened by 6 bases and J by 6 bases, with 14 bases between the two germline ends. CDR3 nucleotide sequence: TGTGCCAGCAGAGAAGGGGGTGTGCAGACCCAGTACTTC. Encoded protein: CASREGGVQTQYF.

This chain connects TRBV5-1 to TRBJ2-5, with a possible D match to TRBD1 (6 bases). Per the germline V gene, CDR1 is SGHRS and CDR2 is YFSETQ. Between the trimmed V and J ends, which lost 4 bases and 5 bases, there was a span of 18 bases. The CDR3 consists of 15 residues. CDR3 protein: CASSSGTPPPETQYF. The CDR3, as DNA: TGCGCCAGCAGCAGTGGGACACCTCCTCCGGAGACCCAGTACTTC.

V gene TRBV30 combines with J gene TRBJ2-1; TRBD2 matches at 11 bases. J lost 11 bases, V lost 3 bases, and 6 bases had no gene match. The CDR3 has 13 amino acids. Germline loops: CDR1 GTSNPN, CDR2 SVGIG (reference sequence). CDR3 loop: CAWSLAGGVKQFF. CDR3 DNA sequence: TGTGCCTGGAGCCTAGCGGGAGGCGTCAAGCAGTTCTTC.

The chain couples TRBV30 to TRBJ2-7; D possibly matches TRBD1 or TRBD2 (5 bases each). Trimming took 1 base from V and 9 from J, leaving 16 bases between them. The CDR3 extends over 13 amino acids. Germline assignment: CDR1 GTSNPN and CDR2 SVGIG (reference sequence). The CDR3 loop is CAWSGRDAGWQYF. The CDR3 nucleotides read TGTGCCTGGAGTGGCCGGGACGCCGGTTGGCAGTACTTC.